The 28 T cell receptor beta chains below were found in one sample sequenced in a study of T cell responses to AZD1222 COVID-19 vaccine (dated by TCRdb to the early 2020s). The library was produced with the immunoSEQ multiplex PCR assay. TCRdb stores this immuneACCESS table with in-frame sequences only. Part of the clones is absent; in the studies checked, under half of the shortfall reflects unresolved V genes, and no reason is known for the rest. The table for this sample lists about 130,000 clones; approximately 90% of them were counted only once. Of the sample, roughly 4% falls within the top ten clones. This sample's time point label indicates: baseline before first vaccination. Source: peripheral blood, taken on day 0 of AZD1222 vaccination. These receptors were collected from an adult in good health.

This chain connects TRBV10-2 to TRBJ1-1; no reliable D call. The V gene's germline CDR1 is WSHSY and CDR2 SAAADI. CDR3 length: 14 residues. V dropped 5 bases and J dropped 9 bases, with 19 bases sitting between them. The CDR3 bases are TGCGCCAGCAGTCTGAATCCTCAACGCATTCAAGCTTTCTTT. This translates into CASSLNPQRIQAFF.

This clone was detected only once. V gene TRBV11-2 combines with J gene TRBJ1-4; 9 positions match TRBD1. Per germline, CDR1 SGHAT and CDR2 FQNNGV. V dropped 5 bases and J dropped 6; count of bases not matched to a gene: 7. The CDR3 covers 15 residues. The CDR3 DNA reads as TGTGCCAGCAGCACGTACCGGGACAGGGATGAAAAACTGTTTTTT. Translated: CASSTYRDRDEKLFF.

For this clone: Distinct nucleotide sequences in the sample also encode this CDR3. CDR3 loop: CASSIDLASGSYNEQFF. DNA for the CDR3: TGTGCCAGTAGTATAGATCTGGCTAGCGGGTCCTACAATGAGCAGTTCTTC. The V gene is TRBV19, the J gene TRBJ2-1; 8 nucleotides agree with TRBD2. The germline CDR1 and CDR2 sequences are LNHDA and SQIVND (reference sequence). Trimming at V came to 0 bases and at J to 1 base, leaving 5 bases not matched to a gene. The CDR3 loop spans 17 amino acids.

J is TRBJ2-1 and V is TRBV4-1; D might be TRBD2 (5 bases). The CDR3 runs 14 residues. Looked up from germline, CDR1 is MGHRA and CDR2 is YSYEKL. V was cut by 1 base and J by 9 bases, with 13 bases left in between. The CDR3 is CASSQVVGVSEQFF. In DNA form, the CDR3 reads TGCGCCAGCAGCCAAGTCGTGGGAGTCAGTGAGCAGTTCTTC.

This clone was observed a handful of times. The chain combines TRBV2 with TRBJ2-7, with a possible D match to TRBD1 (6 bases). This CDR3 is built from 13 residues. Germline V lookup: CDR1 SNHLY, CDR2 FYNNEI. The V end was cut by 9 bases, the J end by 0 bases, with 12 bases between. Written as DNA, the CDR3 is TGTGCCAGTCTCCGGGACATCTCCTACGAGCAGTACTTC. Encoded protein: CASLRDISYEQYF.

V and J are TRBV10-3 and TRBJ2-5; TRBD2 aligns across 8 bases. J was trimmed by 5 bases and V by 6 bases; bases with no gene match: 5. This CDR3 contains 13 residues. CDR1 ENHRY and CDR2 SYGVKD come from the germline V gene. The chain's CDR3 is CAISRAGVETQYF. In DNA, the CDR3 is TGTGCCATCAGCAGAGCGGGAGTGGAGACCCAGTACTTC.

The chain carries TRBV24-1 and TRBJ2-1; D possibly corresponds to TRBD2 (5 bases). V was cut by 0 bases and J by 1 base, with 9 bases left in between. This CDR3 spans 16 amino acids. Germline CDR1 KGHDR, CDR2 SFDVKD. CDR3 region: CATSDLGAESYNEQFF. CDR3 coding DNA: TGTGCCACCAGTGATTTGGGAGCGGAGTCCTACAATGAGCAGTTCTTC.

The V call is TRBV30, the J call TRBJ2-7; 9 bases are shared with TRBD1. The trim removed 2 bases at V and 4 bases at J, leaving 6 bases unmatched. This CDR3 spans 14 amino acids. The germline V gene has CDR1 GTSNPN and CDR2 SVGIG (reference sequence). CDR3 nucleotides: TGTGCCTGGAGTCGGGGACAGGGTGGGTACGAGCAGTACTTC. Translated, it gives CAWSRGQGGYEQYF.

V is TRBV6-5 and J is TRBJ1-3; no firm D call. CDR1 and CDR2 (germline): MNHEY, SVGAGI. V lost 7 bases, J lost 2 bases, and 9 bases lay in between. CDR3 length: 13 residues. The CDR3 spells CASTRIPGNTIYF. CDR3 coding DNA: TGTGCCAGCACCAGGATCCCTGGAAACACCATATATTTT.

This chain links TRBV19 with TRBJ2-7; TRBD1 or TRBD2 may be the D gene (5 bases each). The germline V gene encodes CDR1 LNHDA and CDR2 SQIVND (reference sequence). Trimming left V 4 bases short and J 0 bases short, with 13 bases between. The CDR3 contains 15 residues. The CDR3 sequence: CASSTAGTVSYEQYF. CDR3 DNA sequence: TGTGCCAGTAGTACCGCCGGGACGGTCTCCTACGAGCAGTACTTC.

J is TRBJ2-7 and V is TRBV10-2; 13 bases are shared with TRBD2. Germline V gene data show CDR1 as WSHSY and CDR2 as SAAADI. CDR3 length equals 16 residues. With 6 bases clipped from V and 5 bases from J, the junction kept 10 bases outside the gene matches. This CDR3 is CASRQATLAGGNEQYF. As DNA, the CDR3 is TGCGCCAGCAGACAAGCCACACTAGCGGGAGGGAACGAGCAGTACTTC.

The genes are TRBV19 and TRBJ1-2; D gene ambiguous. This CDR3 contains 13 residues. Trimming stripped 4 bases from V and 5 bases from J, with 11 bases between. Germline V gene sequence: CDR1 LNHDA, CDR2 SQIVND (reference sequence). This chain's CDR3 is CASSTQRPYGYTF. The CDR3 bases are TGTGCCAGTAGTACCCAGAGACCGTATGGCTACACCTTC.

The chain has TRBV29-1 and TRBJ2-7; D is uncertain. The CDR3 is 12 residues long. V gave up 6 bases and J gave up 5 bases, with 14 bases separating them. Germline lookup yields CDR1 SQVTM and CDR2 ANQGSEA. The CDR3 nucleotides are TGCAGCGTAGTCCTCGGCAACCACGAGCAGTACTTC. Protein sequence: CSVVLGNHEQYF.

The CDR3 sequence is CASSLAGVTDTQYF. The CDR3 bases are TGTGCCAGCAGCCTAGCGGGAGTGACAGATACGCAGTATTTT. The V gene is TRBV25-1, the J gene TRBJ2-3, with 10 nucleotides matching TRBD2. V was pared by 6 bases and J by 3 bases, with 3 bases of the junction left unmatched. This CDR3 comprises 14 residues. The germline V gene has CDR1 MGHDK and CDR2 SYGVNS.

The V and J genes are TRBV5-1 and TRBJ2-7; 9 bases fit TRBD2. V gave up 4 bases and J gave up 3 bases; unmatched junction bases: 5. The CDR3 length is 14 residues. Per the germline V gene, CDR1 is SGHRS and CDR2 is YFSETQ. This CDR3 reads CASSLSGRSYEQYF. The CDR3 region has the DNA TGCGCCAGCAGCCTTAGCGGGAGAAGCTACGAGCAGTACTTC. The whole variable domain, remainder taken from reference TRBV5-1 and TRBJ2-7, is KAGVTQTPRYLIKTRGQQVTLSCSPISGHRSVSWYQQTPGQGLQFLFEYFSETQRNKGNFPGRFSGRQFSNSRSEMNVSTLELGDSALYLCASSLSGRSYEQYFGPGTRLTVT.

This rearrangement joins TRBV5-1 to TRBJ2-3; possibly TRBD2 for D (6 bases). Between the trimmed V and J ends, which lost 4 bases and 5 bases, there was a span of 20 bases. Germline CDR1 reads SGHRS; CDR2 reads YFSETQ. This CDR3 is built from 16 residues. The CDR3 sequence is CASSRSAGSGGDTQYF. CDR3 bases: TGCGCCAGCAGCCGGTCGGCTGGGTCCGGGGGAGATACGCAGTATTTT.

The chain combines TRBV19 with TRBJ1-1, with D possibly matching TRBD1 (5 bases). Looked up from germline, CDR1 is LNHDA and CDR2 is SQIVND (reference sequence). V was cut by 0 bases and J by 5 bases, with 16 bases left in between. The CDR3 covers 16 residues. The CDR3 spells CASSIDRQGRTTEAFF. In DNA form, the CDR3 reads TGTGCCAGTAGTATAGATCGTCAGGGTAGGACGACTGAAGCTTTCTTT.

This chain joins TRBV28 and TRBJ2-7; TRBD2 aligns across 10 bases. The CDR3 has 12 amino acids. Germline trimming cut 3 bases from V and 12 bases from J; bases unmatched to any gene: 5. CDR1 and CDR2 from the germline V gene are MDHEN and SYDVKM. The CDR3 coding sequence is TGTGCCAGCAGTTTGGGTCTAGCGGGGGTGTACTTC. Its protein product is CASSLGLAGVYF.

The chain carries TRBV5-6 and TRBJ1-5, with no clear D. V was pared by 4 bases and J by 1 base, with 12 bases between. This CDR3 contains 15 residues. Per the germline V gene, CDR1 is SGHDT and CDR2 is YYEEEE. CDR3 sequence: CASSPRRASNQPQHF. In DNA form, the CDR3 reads TGTGCCAGCAGCCCGAGAAGGGCGAGCAATCAGCCCCAGCATTTT.

The DNA for the CDR3 is TGTGCCAGCTCGCCAACGGAAAAGTACGAGCAGTACTTC. Translation gives CASSPTEKYEQYF. J is TRBJ2-7 and V is TRBV18; D is ambiguous. The CDR3 length is 13 residues. CDR1 is KGHSH, CDR2 LQKENI, per germline. Trimming took 6 bases from V and 4 from J, leaving 13 bases between them.

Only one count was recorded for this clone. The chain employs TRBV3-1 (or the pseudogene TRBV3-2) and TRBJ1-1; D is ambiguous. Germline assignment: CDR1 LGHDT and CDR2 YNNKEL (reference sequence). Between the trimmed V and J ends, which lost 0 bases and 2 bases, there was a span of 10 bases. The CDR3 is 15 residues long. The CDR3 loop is CASSQDVRGNTEAFF. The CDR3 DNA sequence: TGTGCCAGCAGCCAAGATGTTAGAGGAAACACTGAAGCTTTCTTT.

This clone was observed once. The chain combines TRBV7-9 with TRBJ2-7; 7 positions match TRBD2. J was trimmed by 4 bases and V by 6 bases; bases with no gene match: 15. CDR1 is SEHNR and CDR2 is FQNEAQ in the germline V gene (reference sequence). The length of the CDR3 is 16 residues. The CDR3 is CASSPPGVGGPYEQYF. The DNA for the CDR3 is TGTGCCAGCAGTCCCCCCGGTGTGGGAGGGCCGTACGAGCAGTACTTC.

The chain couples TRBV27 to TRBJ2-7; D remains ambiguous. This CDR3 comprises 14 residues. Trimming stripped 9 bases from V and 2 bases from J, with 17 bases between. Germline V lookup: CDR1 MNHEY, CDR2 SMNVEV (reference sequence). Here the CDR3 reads CASLGVFPTYEQYF. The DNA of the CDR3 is TGTGCCAGTTTAGGCGTTTTCCCAACCTACGAGCAGTACTTC.

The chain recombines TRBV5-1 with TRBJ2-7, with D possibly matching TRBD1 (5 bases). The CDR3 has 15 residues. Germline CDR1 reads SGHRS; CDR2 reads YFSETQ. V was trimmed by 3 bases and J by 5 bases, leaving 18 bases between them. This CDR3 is CASSSRVSNWNEQYF. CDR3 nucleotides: TGCGCCAGCAGCTCCAGGGTGTCGAATTGGAACGAGCAGTACTTC.

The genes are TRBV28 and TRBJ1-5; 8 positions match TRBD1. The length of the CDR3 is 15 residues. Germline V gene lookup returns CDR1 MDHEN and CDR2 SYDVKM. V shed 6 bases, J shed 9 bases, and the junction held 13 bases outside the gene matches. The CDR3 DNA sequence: TGTGCCAGCAGCTTGATGACAGGGGCCCACGGGCCCCAGCATTTT. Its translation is CASSLMTGAHGPQHF.

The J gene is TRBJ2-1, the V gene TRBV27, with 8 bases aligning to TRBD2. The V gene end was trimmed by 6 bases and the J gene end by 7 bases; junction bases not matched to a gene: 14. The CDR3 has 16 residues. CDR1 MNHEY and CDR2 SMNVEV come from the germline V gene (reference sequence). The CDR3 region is CASSFLTGTRVNEQFF. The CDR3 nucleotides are TGTGCCAGCAGCTTTCTCACCGGGACTAGGGTAAATGAGCAGTTCTTC.

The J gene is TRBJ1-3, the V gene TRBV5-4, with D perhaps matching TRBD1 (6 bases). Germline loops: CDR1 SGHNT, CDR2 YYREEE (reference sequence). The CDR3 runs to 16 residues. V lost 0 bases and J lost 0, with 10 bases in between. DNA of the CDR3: TGTGCCAGCAGCTTGGACAGGGTGAGCTCTGGAAACACCATATATTTT. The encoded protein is CASSLDRVSSGNTIYF. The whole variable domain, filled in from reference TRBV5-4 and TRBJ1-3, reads ETGVTQSPTHLIKTRGQQVTLRCSSQSGHNTVSWYQQALGQGPQFIFQYYREEENGRGNFPPRFSGLQFPNYSSELNVNALELDDSALYLCASSLDRVSSGNTIYFGEGSWLTVV.

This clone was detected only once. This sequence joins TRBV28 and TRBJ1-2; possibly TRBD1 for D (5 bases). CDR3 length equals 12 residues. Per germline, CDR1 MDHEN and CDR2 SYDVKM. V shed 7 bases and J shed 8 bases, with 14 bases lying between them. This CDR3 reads CASTVGLLGYTF. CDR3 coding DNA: TGTGCCAGCACGGTGGGGCTTTTAGGCTACACCTTC.